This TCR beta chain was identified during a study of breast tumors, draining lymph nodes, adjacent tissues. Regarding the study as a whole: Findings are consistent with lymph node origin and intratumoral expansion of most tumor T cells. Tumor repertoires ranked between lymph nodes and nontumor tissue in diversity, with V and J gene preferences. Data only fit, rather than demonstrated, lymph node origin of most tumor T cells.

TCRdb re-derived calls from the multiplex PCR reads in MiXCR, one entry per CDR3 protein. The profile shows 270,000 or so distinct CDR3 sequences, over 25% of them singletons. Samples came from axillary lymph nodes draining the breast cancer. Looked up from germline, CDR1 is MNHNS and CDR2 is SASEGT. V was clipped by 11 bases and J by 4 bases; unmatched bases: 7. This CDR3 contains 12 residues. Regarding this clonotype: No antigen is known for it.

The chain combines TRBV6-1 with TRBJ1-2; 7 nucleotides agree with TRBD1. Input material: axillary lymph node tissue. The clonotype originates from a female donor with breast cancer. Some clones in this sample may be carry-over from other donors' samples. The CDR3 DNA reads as TGTGCCTCAGGGGGGCCCTCCTATGGCTACACCTTC. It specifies CASGGPSYGYTF.